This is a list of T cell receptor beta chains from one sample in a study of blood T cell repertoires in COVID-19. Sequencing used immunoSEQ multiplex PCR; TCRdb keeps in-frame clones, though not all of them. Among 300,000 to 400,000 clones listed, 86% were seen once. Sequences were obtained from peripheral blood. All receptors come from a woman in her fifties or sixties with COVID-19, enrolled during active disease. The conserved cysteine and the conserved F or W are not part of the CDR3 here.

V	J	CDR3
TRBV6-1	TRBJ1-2	ASSEPRDRYGYT
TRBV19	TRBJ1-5	ASSAPGQGGNQPQH
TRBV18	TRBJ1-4	ASSPPGVSGEKLF
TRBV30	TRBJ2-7	AWGRDTQTYEQY
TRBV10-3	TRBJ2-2	ATTSAGELF
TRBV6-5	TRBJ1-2	ASNEDRGKGYGYT
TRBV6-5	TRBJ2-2	ASREGPNTGELF
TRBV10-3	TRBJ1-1	ARREGVNTEAF
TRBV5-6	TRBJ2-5	ASSLGAGGRETQY
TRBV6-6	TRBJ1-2	ASSLSDRNYGYT
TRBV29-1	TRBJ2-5	SVAQSQETQY
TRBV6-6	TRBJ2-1	ASSAGTIGNEQF
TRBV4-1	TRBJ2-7	ASSPRTSGGPVEQY
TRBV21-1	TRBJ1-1	ASSKRGKGAF
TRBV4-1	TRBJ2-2	ASSQRGRGPGELF
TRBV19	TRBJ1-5	ASSPGQDYNQPQH
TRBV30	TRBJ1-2	ALGGGAYGYT
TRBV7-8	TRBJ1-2	ASSFGTGAFYGYT
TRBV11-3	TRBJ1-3	ASSPEQGNTIY
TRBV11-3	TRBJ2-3	ASSLSPATDTQY
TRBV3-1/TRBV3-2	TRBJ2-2	ASAAGGPGTGELF
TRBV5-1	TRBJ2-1	ASSLYPPTSGFYNEQF
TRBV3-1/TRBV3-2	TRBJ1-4	ASSQGRGITNEKLF
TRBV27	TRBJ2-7	ASSPGLGEQY
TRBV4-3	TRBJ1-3	ASSQDPRPSSGNTIY
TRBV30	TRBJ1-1	AWSADRGKVDTEAF
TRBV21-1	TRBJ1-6	ANWTGLSSYNSPLH
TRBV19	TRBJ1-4	ASSPQGQNEKLF
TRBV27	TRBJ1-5	ASSLAGDYSNQPQH
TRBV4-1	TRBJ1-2	ASSAQGANYGYT
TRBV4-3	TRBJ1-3	ASSQGDGNTIY
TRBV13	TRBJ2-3	ASSSTPLAGGTDTQY
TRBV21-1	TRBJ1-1	ASSRTGCGTEAF
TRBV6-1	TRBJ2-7	ASSESRGWHEQY
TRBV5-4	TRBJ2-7	ASSLSGGRYEQY
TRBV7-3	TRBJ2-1	ASSRQSGGAYYNEQF
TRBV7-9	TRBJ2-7	ASSGRDRGGVTYEQY
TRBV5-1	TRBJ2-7	ASKQTGTGDNEQY
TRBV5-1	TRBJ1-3	ASSLTGEIGNTIY
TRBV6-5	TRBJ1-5	ASIGQHNQPQH
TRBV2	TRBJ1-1	ASSESLQANTEAF
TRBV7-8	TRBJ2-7	ASSSLRGTYEQY
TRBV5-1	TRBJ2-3	ASSLGSGGPADTQY
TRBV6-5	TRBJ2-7	ASSREIYEQY
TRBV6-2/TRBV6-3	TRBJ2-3	ASSYAGGVTDTQY
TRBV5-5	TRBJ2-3	ASSLASTGLDTQY
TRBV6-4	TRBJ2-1	ASSDLAGASEQF
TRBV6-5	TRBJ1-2	ASSTRGGNYGYT
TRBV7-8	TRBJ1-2	ASSLAAGGGYT